This T cell receptor beta chain comes out of a study of control samples from healthy donors and cancer patients (dated by TCRdb to the early 2020s). Regarding this clone: The specificity of this receptor is unknown. Base qualities are missing; no much larger clone stands one base away.

The germline V gene supplies CDR1 SNHLY and CDR2 FYNNEI. CDR3 length: 14 amino acids, cysteine to phenylalanine. This entry keeps only the CDR3 DNA: 42 bases, framed from base 1. V drops 6 bases and J drops 7 bases, leaving 13 bases in between. Library construction relied on the immunoSEQ multiplex PCR assay. The source is immuneACCESS, and TCRdb retained only in-frame sequences with V and J called. Part of the clones is not carried over; for the studies checked, unresolved V genes explain less than half of this, and the remainder is unexplained. A total of about 94,000 clones appear in this sample, 90% of them only once. The ten largest account for over 3% of the sample.

The sequence links TRBV2 to TRBJ1-6; the D region possibly corresponds to TRBD1 (6 bases align). The specimen was blood. The source is a woman aged 18-29 years in good health. DNA sequence: TGTGCCAGCAGAGGGGGTAAAGCCAATTCACCCCTCCACTTT. Translated, this is CASRGGKANSPLHF.